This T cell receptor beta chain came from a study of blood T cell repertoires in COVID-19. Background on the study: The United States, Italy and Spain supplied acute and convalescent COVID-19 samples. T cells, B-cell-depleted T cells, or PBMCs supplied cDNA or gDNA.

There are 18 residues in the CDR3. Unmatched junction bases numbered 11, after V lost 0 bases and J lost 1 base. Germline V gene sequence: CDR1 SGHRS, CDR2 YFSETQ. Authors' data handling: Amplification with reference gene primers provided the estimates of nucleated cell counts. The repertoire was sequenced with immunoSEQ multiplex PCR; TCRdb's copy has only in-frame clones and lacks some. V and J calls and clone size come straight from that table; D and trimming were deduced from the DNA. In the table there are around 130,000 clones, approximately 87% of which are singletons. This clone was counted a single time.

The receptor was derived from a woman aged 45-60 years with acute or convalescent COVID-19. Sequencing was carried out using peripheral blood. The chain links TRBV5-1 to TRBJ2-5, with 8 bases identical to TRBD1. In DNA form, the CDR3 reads TGCGCCAGCAGCTTGGCCAGGGGGCAGATGGTCGGCCAAGAGACCCAGTACTTC. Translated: CASSLARGQMVGQETQYF. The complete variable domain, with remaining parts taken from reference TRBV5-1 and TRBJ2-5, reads KAGVTQTPRYLIKTRGQQVTLSCSPISGHRSVSWYQQTPGQGLQFLFEYFSETQRNKGNFPGRFSGRQFSNSRSEMNVSTLELGDSALYLCASSLARGQMVGQETQYFGPGTRLLVL.